This is a list of T cell receptor beta chains from one sample in a study of control samples from healthy donors and cancer patients. Profiled with immunoSEQ multiplex PCR; TCRdb holds only in-frame clones, not every one. The data contain some 100,000 clones, 85% to 95% of them seen just once; the ten biggest clones take up approximately 7.9%. The specimen was blood. The receptors stem from a man younger than 30 in good health. Each CDR3 is given without its conserved first and last residue. Each record gives: J gene, V gene, CDR3 protein.

TRBJ2-3 TRBV3-1/TRBV3-2 ASRPGEGGTDTQY
TRBJ2-5 TRBV12-3/TRBV12-4 ASSLAIKETQY
TRBJ1-5 TRBV7-9 ASSLGQYSNQPQH
TRBJ1-2 TRBV7-2 ASSLEGANYGYT
TRBJ2-7 TRBV5-1 ASSPWGSAGVGEQY
TRBJ2-1 TRBV20-1 SATRTGEQF
TRBJ1-2 TRBV6-6 ASSLDGYGYT
TRBJ2-1 TRBV6-4 ASSEQQGAGEVKQF
TRBJ2-2 TRBV9 ASSGGQGKGGELF
TRBJ2-1 TRBV12-5 ASGLVQGLPYNEQF
TRBJ2-7 TRBV10-3 AISDEVTSYEQY
TRBJ2-2 TRBV24-1 ATSDTRAANTGELF
TRBJ1-4 TRBV14 ASSQDRRRANEKLF
TRBJ2-3 TRBV10-3 AISGQPEVGDTQY
TRBJ2-3 TRBV9 ASSVVLSGPTDTQY
TRBJ1-1 TRBV27 ASSPPFFTEAF